Each of the 17 T cell receptor beta chains below was sequenced from the same sample in a study of blood T cell repertoires in COVID-19. Assay used: immunoSEQ multiplex PCR; TCRdb lists only in-frame clones, some missing. Of 270,000 or so clones detected, approximately 84% appear once; the ten largest clones hold about 1.6%. The sequencing input was peripheral blood. These receptors originate from a human donor with COVID-19, enrolled during active disease. The donor label of this sample is uncertain.

The J gene is TRBJ1-1, the V gene TRBV12-3 or TRBV12-4; D is unclear. The V and J ends lost 3 bases and 0 bases respectively, with 2 bases between them. The CDR3 sequence is 12 residues long. The CDR3 loop is CASSFMNTEAFF. In nucleotides, the CDR3 is TGTGCCAGCAGTTTCATGAACACTGAAGCTTTCTTT.

This chain links TRBV27 with TRBJ2-7; D is perhaps TRBD2 (6 bases). The CDR3 extends over 15 amino acids. The V end lost 5 bases, the J end lost 3 bases, and 17 bases lay between the germline ends. Germline CDR1 and CDR2: MNHEY and SMNVEV (reference sequence). CDR3: CASSQTSSRLYEQYF. CDR3 coding DNA: TGTGCCAGCAGTCAAACTAGCTCCCGCCTCTACGAGCAGTACTTC.

The chain carries TRBV11-2 and TRBJ1-1, with 7 bases lining up with TRBD1. Germline-derived CDR1 and CDR2 are SGHAT and FQNNGV. The CDR3 runs to 14 residues. V dropped 1 base and J dropped 4; count of bases not matched to a gene: 3. CDR3 sequence reads: CASSLGTGATEAFF. DNA of the CDR3: TGTGCCAGCAGCTTAGGTACAGGGGCCACTGAAGCTTTCTTT. Supplemented by reference TRBV11-2 and TRBJ1-1, the full variable domain reads EAGVAQSPRYKIIEKRQSVAFWCNPISGHATLYWYQQILGQGPKLLIQFQNNGVVDDSQLPKDRFSAERLKGVDSTLKIQPAKLEDSAVYLCASSLGTGATEAFFGQGTRLTVV.

J is TRBJ2-3 and V is TRBV21-1; no check of the table's D call, TRBD2, against the DNA was made. TRBV21-1 is a known pseudogene. This CDR3 contains 18 residues. CDR3 DNA sequence: TGTGCCAGCAGCTTCCACCCCTCACTAGCGGGAGACACAGATACGCAGTATTTT. Translated, it gives CASSFHPSLAGDTDTQYF.

The CDR3 spells CASSPEGLDYNEQFF. The CDR3 region has the DNA TGTGCCAGCAGCCCGGAGGGACTAGACTACAATGAGCAGTTCTTC. This chain links TRBV9 with TRBJ2-1; TRBD2 matches 8 bases. Germline V gene data show CDR1 as SGDLS and CDR2 as YYNGEE. V lost 4 bases to trimming and J lost 3 bases; unmatched junction nucleotides: 6. CDR3 size: 15 residues.

The V call is TRBV6-6, the J call TRBJ2-7; 7 nucleotides match TRBD1. Trimming took 6 bases from V and 12 from J; bases not matched to a gene: 8. From germline, CDR1 is MNHNY and CDR2 SVGAGI (reference sequence). The CDR3 consists of 11 residues. The CDR3: CASRGQANAYF. The CDR3 DNA follows: TGTGCCAGCAGAGGACAGGCAAATGCGTACTTC.

J is TRBJ1-3 and V is TRBV7-2; maybe TRBD1 (6 bases). V was pared by 4 bases and J by 2 bases, with 9 bases between. The CDR3 extends over 14 amino acids. Germline CDR1 and CDR2: SGHTA and FQGNSA. The CDR3 spells CASSSPGAGNTIYF. The CDR3 DNA is TGTGCCAGCAGCTCCCCAGGGGCTGGAAACACCATATATTTT.

This clone has just one count. The chain employs TRBV5-6 and TRBJ1-2; D might be TRBD1 (5 bases). Between the trimmed V and J ends, which lost 5 bases and 6 bases, there was a span of 8 bases. CDR1 and CDR2 from the germline V gene are SGHDT and YYEEEE. The CDR3 has 11 residues. Here the CDR3 reads CASRAGHGYTF. The DNA for the CDR3 is TGTGCCAGCAGGGCAGGGCATGGCTACACCTTC.

CDR3 DNA sequence: TGTGCCAGCAGCCGAGAATTCGAGGATACGCAGTATTTT. This encodes CASSREFEDTQYF. V gene TRBV11-3 combines with J gene TRBJ2-3; D gene unclear. CDR3 length: 13 residues. In germline, CDR1 is SGHNT, CDR2 YENEEA. V was cut by 5 bases and J by 6 bases, with 12 bases left in between.

This clone was detected only once. The chain couples TRBV19 to TRBJ2-1; D may be TRBD2 (5 bases). Germline V gene lookup returns CDR1 LNHDA and CDR2 SQIVND (reference sequence). Trimming took off 5 bases at V and 4 bases at J, with 15 bases between the two ends. There are 15 residues in the CDR3. The CDR3 DNA reads TGTGCCAGTAGTCTCGATTCCCCGGGGTACAATGAGCAGTTCTTC. This translates into CASSLDSPGYNEQFF.

The chain recombines TRBV29-1 with TRBJ2-1, with a possible D match to TRBD2 (5 bases). The CDR3 runs 15 residues. CDR1 and CDR2 (germline): SQVTM, ANQGSEA. Trimming pared 7 bases from V and 4 bases from J, leaving 20 bases between. The CDR3 coding sequence is TGCAGCGCCCGACGGGGAGTAGCTACTTACAATGAGCAGTTCTTC. It codes for CSARRGVATYNEQFF.

This rearrangement joins TRBV12-3 or TRBV12-4 to TRBJ2-7, with a possible D match to TRBD1 (7 bases). This CDR3 region has 13 residues. The germline V and J ends were trimmed by 8 bases and 5 bases, with 16 bases remaining between them. The CDR3 coding sequence is TGTGCCAGCGGGCCTGGAGGGGGCCACGAGCAGTACTTC. Translated: CASGPGGGHEQYF.

The V call is TRBV11-2, the J call TRBJ1-3; TRBD1 might be the D (6 bases). The CDR3 consists of 19 residues. The germline V and J ends were trimmed by 2 bases and 0 bases, with 20 bases remaining between them. CDR1 and CDR2 from the germline V gene are SGHAT and FQNNGV. CDR3 region: CASSLWTERTVLSGNTIYF. Here the CDR3 DNA reads TGTGCCAGCAGCTTATGGACAGAACGCACCGTTCTCTCTGGAAACACCATATATTTT.

The chain links TRBV30 to TRBJ2-5; 9 nucleotides agree with TRBD1. Germline loops: CDR1 GTSNPN, CDR2 SVGIG (reference sequence). CDR3 length equals 14 residues. The V and J ends lost 1 base and 4 bases, in that order; junction bases with no gene match: 4. The CDR3 is CAWSGGTGRETQYF. CDR3 sequence (DNA): TGTGCCTGGAGTGGGGGGACAGGGAGAGAGACCCAGTACTTC. The full variable domain, its missing parts supplied by reference TRBV30 and TRBJ2-5, is SQTIHQWPATLVQPVGSPLSLECTVEGTSNPNLYWYRQAAGRGLQLLFYSVGIGQISSEVPQNLSASRPQDRQFILSSKKLLLSDSGFYLCAWSGGTGRETQYFGPGTRLLVL.

The chain has TRBV5-1 and TRBJ1-4, with 7 bases aligning to TRBD1. V was pared by 4 bases and J by 7 bases, with 13 bases of the junction left unmatched. This CDR3 contains 16 residues. Germline V gene lookup returns CDR1 SGHRS and CDR2 YFSETQ. CDR3 DNA sequence: TGCGCCAGCAGCCTAAGCACAGGGGTTCGGGGTGAAAAACTGTTTTTT. It is translated as CASSLSTGVRGEKLFF.

The chain has TRBV28 and TRBJ2-7; 10 bases line up with TRBD2. This CDR3 spans 15 amino acids. Trimming took 6 bases from V and 5 from J; bases not matched to a gene: 10. CDR1 MDHEN and CDR2 SYDVKM come from the germline V gene. The CDR3 is CASSYSGTSVHEQYF. For the CDR3, the DNA is TGTGCCAGCAGCTACTCCGGGACTAGCGTCCACGAGCAGTACTTC.

The chain has TRBV28 and TRBJ1-5, with 7 bases lining up with TRBD1. The ends lost 10 bases at V and 2 bases at J; junction bases unmatched: 11. Per the germline V gene, CDR1 is MDHEN and CDR2 is SYDVKM. The CDR3 is 15 residues long. CDR3 DNA sequence: TGTGCCACCTTATTCAGGGGGGCCGGCAATCAGCCCCAGCATTTT. As protein: CATLFRGAGNQPQHF.